This T cell receptor beta chain was found in a study of blood T cell repertoires in COVID-19. As for the study in general: T cells, B-cell-depleted T cells, or PBMCs provided the cDNA or gDNA that served as material.

Clones were sequenced by immunoSEQ multiplex PCR, and TCRdb holds only the in-frame ones, with some missing. This sample yields 200,000 to 300,000 clones, of which approximately 86% are seen a single time; approximately 2% belongs to the top ten. The length of the CDR3 is 15 residues. With 0 bases removed from V and 3 bases from J, the gap between germline ends came to 12 bases. CDR1 is LNHDA and CDR2 is SQIVND in the germline V gene (reference sequence). V is TRBV19 and J is TRBJ2-7, with a possible D match to TRBD2 (5 bases). The sample consisted of peripheral blood. This TCR derives from a man younger than 40 with active or convalescent COVID-19. The CDR3 protein is CASSIDPIGVYEQYF. As DNA, the CDR3 is TGTGCCAGTAGTATAGACCCGATCGGGGTCTACGAGCAGTACTTC.